This TCR beta chain was captured by sequencing in a study of shared clonotypes between healthy human individuals (dated by TCRdb to the early 2020s). Context from the whole study: A few men and two women, aged 18 to 49 years, made up the cohort. To increase sequencing depth and limit assay-specific biases, TCR repertoire library preparation and sequencing were carried out by different laboratories using diverse techniques. Each donor's leukapheresis produced roughly between roughly 0.85 and 10 billion PBMCs. The study deeply sequenced blood TCR repertoires of about 5 healthy adults to estimate repertoire size and the extent of clonotype sharing between individuals.

Using the deep immunoSEQ assay, TCR CDR3 regions were amplified from genomic DNA by multiplex PCR. Extracted genomic DNA from each cell subset was distributed evenly across all wells of several immunoSEQ 96-well plates, and each plate was treated as a replicate. For unsorted PBMC, 250 to 300 ng of genomic DNA, equivalent to 30,000 to 35,000 T cell genomes, went into each replicate PCR. Ten immunoSEQ deep assay plates were used to sequence unsorted PBMC genomic DNA. The purified libraries were quantified using a Qubit 3.0 fluorometer, sized with a Bioanalyzer 2100, and then quantified again using the KAPA Library Quantification kit. Each immunoSEQ 96-well plate was sequenced on its own single-read 150-cycle Illumina NextSeq 550 flow cell. In the authors' own workflow: Because the immunoSEQ output included only junctional sequences and no quality scores, the filtering could not be the same as the filtering used for full-length reads. To assign V/J genes and CDR3, sequences were annotated against IMGT germline references using PyIR, a Python wrapper for IgBLAST v1.9. Any read was removed if the V/J assignment was weak (E-value above 1e-6), the CDR3 was missing, or the read contained stop codons, out-of-frame junctions, or ambiguous translated residues. V3J clonotypes were defined as sequences sharing the same inferred V gene, J gene, and CDR3 amino acid sequence. The percentage overlap between two repertoires was calculated by dividing the number of shared unique clonotypes by the size of the smaller repertoire. Three approaches were used to assess repertoire richness: RTK rarefaction, the Chao1 estimator, and Recon v2.1 estimates of unobserved clonotypes. The source is immuneACCESS, and TCRdb retained only in-frame sequences with V and J called. Part of the clones is not carried over; for the studies checked, unresolved V genes explain less than half of this, and the remainder is unexplained. V, J and clone size derive from that table, while D and trimming were established from the DNA sequence. The sample records 450,000 to 500,000 clones, approximately 78% of which are singletons. The ten biggest clones cover around 11% of the sample.

The paper's findings and limits, for the study overall: The small number of donors limited the genetic and exposure-history diversity represented. Based on pairwise subsampling, the degree of clonotype sharing among donors was expected to be affected by sequencing depth. Sampling was restricted to blood, and TCR repertoires in tissue are likely to differ from TCR repertoires in blood.

A note on this clone: What this receptor recognizes is not known. No quality values exist for individual bases; no much larger clone is one base distant.

Relative to germline, V is 5 bases shorter and J is 1 base shorter, with 17 bases between their ends. Per the germline V gene, SGHTA is the CDR1 and FQGNSA is the CDR2. Spanning cysteine to phenylalanine, the CDR3 consists of 17 amino acids. Of all the DNA, just the CDR3 is kept, 51 bases in frame from base 1. Healthy HIV-negative adults with no recently reported acute infections or vaccinations were included as donors. All donors were Caucasian adults living in Nashville, Tennessee, USA. For unsorted samples, around 85 million PBMCs were counted, and genomic DNA was extracted using the QIAamp DNA Blood Mini kit. Blood was obtained by leukapheresis, after which PBMCs were separated by Ficoll-Histopaque density gradient centrifugation and cryopreserved in liquid nitrogen vapor phase.

The sequenced sample consisted of PBMCs. The clonotype comes from a woman in her forties in good health. Some clones in this sample may be carry-over from other donors' samples. The V and J genes are TRBV7-2 and TRBJ2-2; the D gene assignment is perhaps TRBD1 or TRBD2, with each matching 7 bases. The base sequence is TGTGCCAGCAGCCCAGAGACAGGGAGGGGGAACACCGGGGAGCTGTTTTTT. It is translated as CASSPETGRGNTGELFF.